The present TCR beta chain was sequenced within a study of blood T cell repertoires in COVID-19. Study as a whole: The United States, Italy and Spain provided the acute and convalescent COVID-19 samples. PBMCs, B-cell-depleted T cells, or T cells were the source of the cDNA or gDNA that made up the material.

TCRdb's table, derived via immunoSEQ multiplex PCR, lists solely in-frame clones and lacks some. The sample includes about 170,000 clones, approximately 86% of them seen just once. This sequence was found in a woman aged 80 or over with COVID-19, enrolled during active disease. The sample was peripheral blood.

The CDR3 coding sequence is TGTGCCAGCAGTTTGAGGGCCCAACGCCCGGACAATGAGCAGTTCTTC. Its translation is CASSLRAQRPDNEQFF. The V and J genes are TRBV27 and TRBJ2-1; D is perhaps TRBD2 (5 bases). This CDR3 has 16 amino acids. The germline gives CDR1 MNHEY, CDR2 SMNVEV (reference sequence). Trimming removed 3 bases at V and 5 bases at J, with 17 bases between.